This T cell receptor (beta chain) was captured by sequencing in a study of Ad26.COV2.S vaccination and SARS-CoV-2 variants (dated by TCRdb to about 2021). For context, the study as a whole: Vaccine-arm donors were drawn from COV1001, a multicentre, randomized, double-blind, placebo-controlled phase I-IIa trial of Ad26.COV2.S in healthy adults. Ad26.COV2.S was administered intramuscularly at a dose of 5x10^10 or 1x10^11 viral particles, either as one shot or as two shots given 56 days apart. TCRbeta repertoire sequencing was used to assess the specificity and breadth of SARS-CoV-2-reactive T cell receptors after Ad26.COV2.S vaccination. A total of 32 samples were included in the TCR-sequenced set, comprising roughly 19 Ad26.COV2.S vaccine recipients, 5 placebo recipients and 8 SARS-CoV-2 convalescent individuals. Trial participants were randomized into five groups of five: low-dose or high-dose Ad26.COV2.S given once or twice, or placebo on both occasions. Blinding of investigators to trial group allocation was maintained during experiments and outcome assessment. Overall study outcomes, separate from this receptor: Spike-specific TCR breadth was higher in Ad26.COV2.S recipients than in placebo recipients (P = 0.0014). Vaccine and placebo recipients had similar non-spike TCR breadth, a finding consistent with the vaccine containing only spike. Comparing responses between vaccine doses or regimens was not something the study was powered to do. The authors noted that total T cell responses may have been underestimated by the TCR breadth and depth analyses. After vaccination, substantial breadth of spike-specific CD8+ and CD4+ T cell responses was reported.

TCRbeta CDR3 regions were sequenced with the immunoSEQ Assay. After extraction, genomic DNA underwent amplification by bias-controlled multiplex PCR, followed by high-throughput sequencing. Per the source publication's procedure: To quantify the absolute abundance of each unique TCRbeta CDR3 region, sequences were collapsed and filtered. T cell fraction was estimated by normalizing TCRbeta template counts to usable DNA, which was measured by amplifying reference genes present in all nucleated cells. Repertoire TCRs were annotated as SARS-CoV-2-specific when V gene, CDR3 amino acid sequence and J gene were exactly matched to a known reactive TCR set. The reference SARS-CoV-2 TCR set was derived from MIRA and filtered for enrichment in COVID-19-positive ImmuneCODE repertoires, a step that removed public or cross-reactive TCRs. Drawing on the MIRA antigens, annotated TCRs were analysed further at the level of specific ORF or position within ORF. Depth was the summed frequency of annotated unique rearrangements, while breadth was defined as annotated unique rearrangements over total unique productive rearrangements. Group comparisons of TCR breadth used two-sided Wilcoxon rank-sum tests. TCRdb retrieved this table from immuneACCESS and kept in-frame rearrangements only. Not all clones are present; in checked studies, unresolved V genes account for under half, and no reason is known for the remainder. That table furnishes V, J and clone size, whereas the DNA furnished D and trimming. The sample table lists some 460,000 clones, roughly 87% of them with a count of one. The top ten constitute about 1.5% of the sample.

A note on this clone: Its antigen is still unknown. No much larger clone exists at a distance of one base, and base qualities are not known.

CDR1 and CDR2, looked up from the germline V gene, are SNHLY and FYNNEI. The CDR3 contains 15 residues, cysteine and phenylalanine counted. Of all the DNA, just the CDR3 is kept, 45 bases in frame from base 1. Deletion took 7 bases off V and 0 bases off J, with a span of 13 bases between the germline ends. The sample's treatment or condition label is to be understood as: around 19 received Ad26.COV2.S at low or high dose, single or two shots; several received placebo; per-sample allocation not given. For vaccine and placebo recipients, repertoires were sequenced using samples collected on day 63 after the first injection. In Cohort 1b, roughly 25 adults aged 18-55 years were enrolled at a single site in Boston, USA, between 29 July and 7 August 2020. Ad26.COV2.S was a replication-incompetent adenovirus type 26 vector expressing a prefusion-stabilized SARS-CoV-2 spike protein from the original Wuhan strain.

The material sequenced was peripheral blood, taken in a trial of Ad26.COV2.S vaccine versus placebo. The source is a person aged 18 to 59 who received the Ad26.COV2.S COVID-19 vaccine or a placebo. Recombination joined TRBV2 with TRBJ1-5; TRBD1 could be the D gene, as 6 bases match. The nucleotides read TGTGCCAGCAAAGGGGGGGGAAGTAGCAATCAGCCCCAGCATTTT. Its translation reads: CASKGGGSSNQPQHF. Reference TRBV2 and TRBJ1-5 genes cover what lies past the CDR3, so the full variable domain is EPEVTQTPSHQVTQMGQEVILRCVPISNHLYFYWYRQILGQKVEFLVSFYNNEISEKSEIFDDQFSVERPDGSNFTLKIRSTKLEDSAMYFCASKGGGSSNQPQHFGDGTRLSIL.